Below are 10 T cell receptor beta chains sequenced from a single sample in a study of blood T cell repertoires in COVID-19. Assay used: immunoSEQ multiplex PCR; TCRdb lists only in-frame clones, some missing. The sample holds more than 200,000 clones, roughly 89% seen once. Sequenced material: PBMCs or T cells enriched from blood (not recorded which). The receptors originated from a woman aged 25 to 39 with acute COVID-19.

The chain uses TRBV27 and TRBJ2-4, with 7 nucleotides matching TRBD2. Germline-derived CDR1 and CDR2 are MNHEY and SMNVEV (reference sequence). V trimming: 6 bases; J trimming: 7 bases; junction bases outside the gene matches: 9. This CDR3 is built from 14 residues. This CDR3 reads CASSNLGGENIQYF. The CDR3 DNA reads as TGTGCCAGCAGCAACCTGGGGGGGGAGAACATTCAGTACTTC.

J is TRBJ1-2 and V is TRBV7-2; D ambiguous. Trimming shortened V by 1 base and J by 6 bases, and 6 bases separated the two germline ends. CDR1 is SGHTA and CDR2 is FQGNSA in the germline V gene. The CDR3 loop spans 12 amino acids. CDR3 loop: CASSLVRDGYTF. The CDR3 region has the DNA TGTGCCAGCAGCTTAGTTCGGGATGGCTACACCTTC.

This chain connects TRBV2 to TRBJ1-2, with 7 bases that match TRBD1. Trimming removed 2 bases from V and 8 bases from J; junction bases left unmatched: 11. Germline CDR1 and CDR2: SNHLY and FYNNEI. There are 15 residues in the CDR3. The chain's CDR3 is CASSELLRDSEGYTF. The CDR3 DNA reads as TGTGCCAGCAGTGAACTGTTACGGGACAGTGAGGGCTACACCTTC.

The chain couples TRBV3-1 (or the pseudogene TRBV3-2) to TRBJ2-1; tentatively, D is TRBD2 (6 bases). Trimming removed 0 bases from V and 8 bases from J, with 26 bases in between. Germline V gene lookup returns CDR1 LGHDT and CDR2 YNNKEL (reference sequence). The CDR3 sequence is 19 residues long. This chain's CDR3 is CASSQDVVRPGLILDEQFF. CDR3 nucleotides: TGTGCCAGCAGCCAAGATGTAGTGAGACCGGGACTCATCCTTGATGAGCAGTTCTTC.

The CDR3, as DNA: TGTGCCAGCAGCCCCTCAATGGGACAGGGCGCCGAAGCTTTCTTT. Encoded protein: CASSPSMGQGAEAFF. This sequence joins TRBV6-2 or TRBV6-3 and TRBJ1-1, with TRBD1 matching 9 bases. J gave up 8 bases and V 6 bases, and 13 bases lay outside the gene matches. The CDR3 consists of 15 residues. Germline CDR1 MNHEY, CDR2 SVGEGT.

This chain uses TRBV7-8 with TRBJ2-7; tentatively, D is TRBD2 (5 bases). Deletions cut 7 bases from V and 5 bases from J, with 15 bases between. Germline CDR1 reads SGHVS; CDR2 reads FQNEAQ. The CDR3 is 13 amino acids. The CDR3 region is CASKLSGFNEQYF. The CDR3 DNA reads TGTGCCAGCAAACTCTCGGGGTTCAACGAGCAGTACTTC.

V and J are TRBV6-4 and TRBJ2-6; the D gene is possibly TRBD1 (5 bases). This CDR3 region has 15 residues. Germline CDR1 is MRHNA and CDR2 is SNTAGT. V was shortened by 2 bases and J by 4 bases, with 9 bases between the two germline ends. Here the CDR3 reads CASSDGAGGANVLTF. DNA of the CDR3: TGTGCCAGCAGTGACGGGGCCGGGGGGGCCAACGTCCTGACTTTC.

The rearrangement joins TRBV9 to TRBJ2-3; no firm D call. Trimming took 6 bases from V and 1 from J, leaving 9 bases between them. This CDR3 region has 13 residues. Germline-derived CDR1 and CDR2 are SGDLS and YYNGEE. This CDR3 is CASNNAGTDTQYF. In DNA form, the CDR3 reads TGTGCCAGCAACAACGCCGGCACAGATACGCAGTATTTT.

V usage is TRBV5-4 and J usage is TRBJ2-3; 11 bases agree with TRBD1. J gave up 5 bases and V 4 bases, and 6 bases lay outside the gene matches. The CDR3 length is 15 residues. Germline CDR1 is SGHNT and CDR2 is YYREEE (reference sequence). The CDR3 protein is CASSGGDRGGDTQYF. CDR3 DNA sequence: TGTGCCAGCAGCGGCGGGGACAGGGGGGGAGATACGCAGTATTTT.

This CDR3 is CASSLVAGNTEAFF. The CDR3, as DNA: TGTGCCAGCAGCTTAGTCGCCGGGAACACTGAAGCTTTCTTT. The V and J genes are TRBV11-2 and TRBJ1-1; D is unclear. CDR1 and CDR2 (germline): SGHAT, FQNNGV. The CDR3 length is 14 residues. Trimming shortened V by 1 base and J by 1 base, and 7 bases separated the two germline ends.